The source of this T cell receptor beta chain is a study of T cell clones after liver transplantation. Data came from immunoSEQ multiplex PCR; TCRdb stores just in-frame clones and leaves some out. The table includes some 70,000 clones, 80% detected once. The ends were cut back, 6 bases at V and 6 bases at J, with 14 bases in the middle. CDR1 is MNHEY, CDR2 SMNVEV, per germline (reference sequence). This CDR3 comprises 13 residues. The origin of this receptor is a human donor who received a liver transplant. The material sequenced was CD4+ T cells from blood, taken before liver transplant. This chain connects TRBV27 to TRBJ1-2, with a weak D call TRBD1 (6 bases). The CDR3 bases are TGTGCCAGCAGGCCCGGGGGCTTCCATGGCTACACCTTC. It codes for CASRPGGFHGYTF.